One sample yielded the 29 T cell receptor beta chains listed below, sequenced in a study of identical twins. TCRdb reanalysed the 5' RACE reads using MiXCR and keeps one entry per CDR3 protein. Of some 250,000 distinct CDR3 sequences listed, about 13% are singletons. These data were also filed under a second study, of yellow fever vaccine responses in identical twins.

Sequencing was performed on memory (CD45RO+) T cells sorted from blood. The receptors were gathered from a woman between 18 and 29 years old in good health.

V and J are TRBV27 and TRBJ2-7, with 8 nucleotides matching TRBD1. Trimming cost V 1 base and J 4 bases; bases outside gene matches: 9. From germline, CDR1 is MNHEY and CDR2 SMNVEV (reference sequence). The CDR3 sequence is 16 residues long. The CDR3 is CASSLCRPGGVYEQYF. The CDR3 nucleotides are TGTGCCAGCAGTTTATGTCGGCCAGGGGGCGTTTACGAGCAGTACTTC.

The sample holds a few counts of this clonotype. The gene calls are TRBV3-1 and TRBJ2-7; 11 nucleotides align to TRBD2. Trimming at V came to 0 bases and at J to 2 bases, leaving 12 bases not matched to a gene. The CDR3 consists of 19 residues. The germline V gene encodes CDR1 LGHDT and CDR2 YNNKEL (reference sequence). CDR3 amino acids: CASSQDWNSGRVEPYEQYF. As DNA, the CDR3 is TGTGCCAGCAGCCAAGATTGGAATAGCGGGAGGGTTGAACCCTACGAGCAGTACTTC.

This clonotype has ten or more counts. The chain joins TRBV29-1 to TRBJ2-1; 8 bases map to TRBD1. The J segment lost 0 bases and the V segment lost 4 bases, leaving 5 bases of the junction unmatched. In germline, CDR1 is SQVTM, CDR2 ANQGSEA. The CDR3 covers 15 residues. This chain's CDR3 is CSVVTGGISYNEQFF. The CDR3 region has the DNA TGCAGCGTTGTTACAGGGGGGATCTCCTACAATGAGCAGTTCTTC.

The rearrangement uses TRBV6-5 and TRBJ1-1; D gene ambiguous. The CDR3 extends over 14 amino acids. Trimming removed 3 bases from V and 1 base from J, with 9 bases in between. Germline V gene data show CDR1 as MNHEY and CDR2 as SVGAGI. Written as DNA, the CDR3 is TGTGCCAGCAGTTATCAGACGGAGAACACTGAAGCTTTCTTT. It specifies CASSYQTENTEAFF.

V is TRBV4-1 and J is TRBJ2-1; the D gene is possibly TRBD1 (5 bases). The CDR3 is 12 amino acids. V was cut by 2 bases and J by 8 bases, with 7 bases left in between. CDR1 and CDR2 (germline): MGHRA, YSYEKL. CDR3 DNA sequence: TGCGCCAGCAGCCAAAGGGGCTATGAGCAGTTCTTC. Protein: CASSQRGYEQFF.

This clonotype has at least ten counts. DNA for the CDR3: TGCAGCGTTCTGAGTACTGGCACCGGGGAGCTGTTTTTT. It specifies CSVLSTGTGELFF. The genes are TRBV29-1 and TRBJ2-2; D call uncertain. Germline CDR1 is SQVTM and CDR2 is ANQGSEA. The CDR3 sequence is 13 residues long. V was pared by 5 bases and J by 4 bases, with 11 bases between.

The sample holds a few counts of this clonotype. The chain's CDR3 is CASSESGRLRTEAFF. For the CDR3, the DNA is TGCGCCAGCAGTGAGTCGGGACGCTTACGCACTGAAGCTTTCTTT. The chain uses TRBV10-1 and TRBJ1-1; TRBD1 is a possible D gene (5 bases). Trimming removed 0 bases at V and 4 bases at J, with 12 bases between. This CDR3 contains 15 residues. CDR1 and CDR2 (germline): WNHNN, SYGVQD (reference sequence).

The rearrangement uses TRBV28 and TRBJ2-5, with TRBD2 identical over 8 bases. After removal of 4 bases from V and 0 bases from J, the junction contained 7 bases not matched to a gene. The germline gives CDR1 MDHEN, CDR2 SYDVKM. The CDR3 is made up of 16 amino acids. The CDR3 loop reads CASSSRSGAHQETQYF. CDR3 DNA: TGTGCCAGCAGTTCACGTAGCGGGGCCCACCAAGAGACCCAGTACTTC.

This clonotype was observed at least ten times. The genes are TRBV4-2 and TRBJ2-7, with 7 nucleotides matching TRBD2. The trim removed 0 bases at V and 0 bases at J, leaving 5 bases unmatched. The CDR3 loop spans 16 amino acids. Germline lookup yields CDR1 LGHNA and CDR2 YNFKEQ. This chain's CDR3 is CASSQEFGEGSYEQYF. The CDR3, as DNA: TGTGCCAGCAGCCAAGAATTTGGGGAGGGCTCCTACGAGCAGTACTTC.

Here the CDR3 reads CASSPELSSYNEQFF. In nucleotides, the CDR3 is TGCGCCAGCAGCCCTGAATTGAGCTCCTACAATGAGCAGTTCTTC. The V gene is TRBV4-1, the J gene TRBJ2-1; no reliable D call. Germline CDR1 and CDR2: MGHRA and YSYEKL. This CDR3 has 15 amino acids. The ends were cut back, 4 bases at V and 0 bases at J, with 10 bases in the middle.

This clonotype was detected many times. The chain is built from TRBV29-1 and TRBJ1-4; D not resolved. Trimming left V 8 bases short and J 5 bases short, with 15 bases between. Germline assignment: CDR1 SQVTM and CDR2 ANQGSEA. The CDR3 sequence is 13 residues long. This CDR3 is CSISTSDNEKLFF. Written as DNA, the CDR3 is TGCAGCATCTCGACATCCGACAATGAAAAACTGTTTTTT.

The DNA for the CDR3 is TGTGCTTGTAATGGGGTTGGGTCCTACGAGCAGTACTTC. Translating it yields CACNGVGSYEQYF. The chain joins TRBV2 to TRBJ2-7, with D unclear. The CDR3 length is 13 residues. The germline gives CDR1 SNHLY, CDR2 FYNNEI.

In this sample, this clonotype turned up a few times. This chain links TRBV12-3 or TRBV12-4 with TRBJ1-2; D perhaps matches TRBD1 (5 bases). The CDR3 is made up of 13 amino acids. Deletions cut 6 bases from V and 7 bases from J, with 15 bases between. CDR3 nucleotides: TGTGCCAGCAGCCCGGGGCAGGGCGGTGGCTACACCTTC. Amino acid sequence: CASSPGQGGGYTF.

This clonotype was recorded a few times. The chain employs TRBV6-1 and TRBJ2-7, with D possibly matching TRBD1 (6 bases). Germline assignment: CDR1 MNHNS and CDR2 SASEGT. Trimming took 7 bases from V and 2 from J, leaving 15 bases between them. This CDR3 has 14 amino acids. In nucleotides, the CDR3 is TGTGCCAGCAAACACCTACAGGGAACCTACGAGCAGTACTTC. This encodes CASKHLQGTYEQYF.

This clonotype was observed a few times. The CDR3 bases are TGTGCCAGCAGTTACGGTATGCTGAACACTGAAGCTTTCTTT. Its translation is CASSYGMLNTEAFF. The chain combines TRBV6-5 with TRBJ1-1; D call uncertain. The CDR3 is 14 amino acids. V lost 2 bases and J 0 bases, leaving 7 bases between the germline ends. CDR1 MNHEY and CDR2 SVGAGI come from the germline V gene.

This rearrangement joins TRBV6-5 to TRBJ2-4; D ambiguous. Trimming removed 2 bases from V and 0 bases from J, with 11 bases in between. Germline CDR1 is MNHEY and CDR2 is SVGAGI. The CDR3 spans 16 residues. The CDR3 sequence: CASSYDQSLAKNIQYF. The CDR3, as DNA: TGTGCCAGCAGTTACGATCAGTCTCTAGCCAAAAACATTCAGTACTTC.

This CDR3 is CASSVGTPPYNEQFF. The CDR3 DNA follows: TGTGCCAGCAGCGTCGGGACCCCACCGTACAATGAGCAGTTCTTC. The chain uses TRBV7-2 and TRBJ2-1; possibly TRBD1 or TRBD2 for D (5 bases each). The V gene lost 5 bases and the J gene lost 4 bases, with 15 bases spanning the gap. The CDR3 spans 15 residues. From germline, CDR1 is SGHTA and CDR2 FQGNSA.

About this clonotype itself: An end of the junction differs from the germline gene, which may be a read error. This chain uses TRBV30 with TRBJ1-3; D is ambiguous. Per germline, CDR1 GTSNPN and CDR2 SVGIG (reference sequence). The CDR3 extends over 14 amino acids. CDR3 protein: CAWSREISGNTLYF. The CDR3 DNA reads as TGTGCCTGGAGTAGGGAGATCTCTGGAAACACCCTATATTTT.

This clonotype has only a few counts. The genes are TRBV7-2 and TRBJ2-4; the D is unclear. Germline V gives CDR1 SGHTA, CDR2 FQGNSA. Trimming took 6 bases from V and 0 from J, leaving 15 bases between them. The CDR3 runs to 16 residues. Here the CDR3 reads CASSLLGGVAKNIQYF. The CDR3 DNA reads as TGTGCCAGCAGTCTCTTAGGCGGTGTAGCCAAAAACATTCAGTACTTC.

This clonotype was detected ten times or more. This rearrangement joins TRBV12-3 or TRBV12-4 to TRBJ2-2; D is perhaps TRBD2 (6 bases). The CDR3 totals 14 residues. V was pared by 8 bases and J by 5 bases, with 15 bases between. As DNA, the CDR3 is TGTGCCAGCTACGAGGCGGGAAGGACCGGGGAGCTGTTTTTT. Residues: CASYEAGRTGELFF.

This clonotype was seen a few times. The chain has TRBV20-1 and TRBJ2-2; D tentatively reads TRBD1 or TRBD2 (6 bases each). Looked up from germline, CDR1 is DFQATT and CDR2 is SNEGSKA (reference sequence). This CDR3 contains 14 residues. V was trimmed by 3 bases and J by 7 bases, leaving 15 bases between them. This CDR3 is CSARTPGAGGELFF. The CDR3 nucleotides read TGCAGTGCTAGGACTCCGGGGGCGGGCGGGGAGCTGTTTTTT.

A few counts support this clonotype. This chain links TRBV11-1 with TRBJ1-1; TRBD1 matches 7 bases. The germline V gene has CDR1 SGHAT and CDR2 FQDESV (reference sequence). The V gene end was trimmed by 5 bases and the J gene end by 1 base; junction bases not matched to a gene: 16. The CDR3 spans 18 residues. CDR3 sequence reads: CASSIFFQGVGTNTEAFF. In DNA, the CDR3 is TGTGCCAGCAGCATATTCTTCCAGGGGGTGGGGACGAACACTGAAGCTTTCTTT.

V gene TRBV20-1 combines with J gene TRBJ2-1, with D perhaps matching TRBD1 or TRBD2 (7 bases each). V was cut by 1 base and J by 9 bases, with 13 bases left in between. Germline lookup yields CDR1 DFQATT and CDR2 SNEGSKA (reference sequence). The CDR3 totals 13 residues. The CDR3 loop reads CSARGQGGGEQFF. The DNA for the CDR3 is TGCAGTGCTAGAGGACAGGGCGGGGGTGAGCAGTTCTTC.

The rearrangement links TRBV4-1 to TRBJ2-1; 12 bases map to TRBD1. V lost 1 base and J lost 9; bases outside the gene matches: 7. The V gene's germline CDR1 is MGHRA and CDR2 YSYEKL. The CDR3 totals 16 residues. In DNA, the CDR3 is TGCGCCAGCAGCCAAGGGCCGGGACAGGGGGCTCGTGAGCAGTTCTTC. Its protein product is CASSQGPGQGAREQFF.

The table lists this clonotype with many counts. The chain couples TRBV10-3 to TRBJ2-1; TRBD1 is a possible D gene (6 bases). CDR1 and CDR2 (germline): ENHRY, SYGVKD. V was clipped by 2 bases and J by 9 bases, with 14 bases between them. This CDR3 has 14 residues. The CDR3 loop is CAISEGTTLFEQFF. In DNA form, the CDR3 reads TGTGCCATCAGTGAGGGGACAACCCTATTTGAGCAGTTCTTC.

This clonotype was counted a few times. This chain uses TRBV10-3 with TRBJ1-2, with TRBD1 identical over 8 bases. The CDR3 is 13 residues long. Unmatched junction bases numbered 4, after V lost 4 bases and J lost 6 bases. CDR1 and CDR2 (germline): ENHRY, SYGVKD. CDR3 sequence (DNA): TGTGCCATCAGTGGGCAGGGGGCTAATGGCTACACCTTC. Translated, it gives CAISGQGANGYTF.

In its sample, this clonotype was seen many times. The CDR3: CASSPGEAEAEAQYF. In nucleotides, the CDR3 is TGTGCCAGCAGTCCCGGGGAGGCTGAGGCTGAGGCCCAGTACTTC. This chain connects TRBV12-3 or TRBV12-4 to TRBJ2-5; tentative D call: TRBD2 (6 bases). The CDR3 is 15 residues long. The V end was cut by 5 bases, the J end by 9 bases, with 22 bases between.

J is TRBJ2-7 and V is TRBV11-1, with TRBD1 identical over 10 bases. J was trimmed by 4 bases and V by 3 bases; bases with no gene match: 15. This CDR3 is 18 amino acids long. Germline CDR1 is SGHAT and CDR2 is FQDESV (reference sequence). This CDR3 reads CASSLISGKGQGRYEQYF. CDR3 sequence (DNA): TGTGCCAGCAGCTTGATCTCCGGTAAGGGACAGGGGAGATACGAGCAGTACTTC.

This clonotype is labeled as medium-sized. The genes are TRBV5-1 and TRBJ1-1; 7 bases are shared with TRBD1. Germline V gives CDR1 SGHRS, CDR2 YFSETQ. Germline trimming cut 0 bases from V and 2 bases from J; bases unmatched to any gene: 1. This CDR3 region has 14 residues. As DNA, the CDR3 is TGCGCCAGCAGCTTGGGAGGGGGCAACACTGAAGCTTTCTTT. This codes for CASSLGGGNTEAFF.